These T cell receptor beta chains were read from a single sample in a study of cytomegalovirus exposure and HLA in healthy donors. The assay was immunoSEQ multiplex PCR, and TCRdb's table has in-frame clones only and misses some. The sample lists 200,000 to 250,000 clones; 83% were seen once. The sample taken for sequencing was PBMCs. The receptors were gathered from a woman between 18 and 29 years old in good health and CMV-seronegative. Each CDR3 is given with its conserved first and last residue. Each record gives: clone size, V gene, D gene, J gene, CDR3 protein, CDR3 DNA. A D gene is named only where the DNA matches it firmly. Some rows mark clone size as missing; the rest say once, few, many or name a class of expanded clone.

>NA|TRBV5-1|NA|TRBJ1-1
CASSLDGSRNTEAFF
TGCGCCAGCAGCTTGGACGGCAGTCGTAACACTGAAGCTTTCTTT
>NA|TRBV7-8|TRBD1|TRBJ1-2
CASSSAGQGGDGYTF
TGTGCCAGCAGCTCGGCGGGACAGGGTGGGGATGGCTACACCTTC
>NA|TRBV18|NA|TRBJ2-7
CASSLASSSYEQYF
TGTGCCAGCTCTCTAGCCTCCAGCTCCTACGAGCAGTACTTC
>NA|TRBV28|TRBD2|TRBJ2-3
CASSLVAGPSTDTQYF
TGTGCCAGCAGTTTAGTAGCGGGTCCTAGCACAGATACGCAGTATTTT
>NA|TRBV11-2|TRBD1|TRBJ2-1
CASSLVGTGDNEQFF
TGTGCCAGCAGCTTAGTCGGGACAGGGGACAATGAGCAGTTCTTC
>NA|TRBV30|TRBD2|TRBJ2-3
CAFERGPSTDTQYF
TGTGCCTTTGAGCGGGGCCCTAGCACAGATACGCAGTATTTT
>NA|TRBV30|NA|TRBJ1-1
CAWNRGLENTEAFF
TGTGCCTGGAACCGCGGGCTAGAGAACACTGAAGCTTTCTTT
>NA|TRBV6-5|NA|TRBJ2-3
CASRPPGATDTQYF
TGTGCCAGCAGGCCTCCGGGAGCCACAGATACGCAGTATTTT
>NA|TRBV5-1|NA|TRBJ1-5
CASSSGLSQPQHF
TGCGCCAGCAGCTCGGGGCTCAGTCAGCCCCAGCATTTT
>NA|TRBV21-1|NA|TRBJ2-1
CASTLRGGSNEQFF
TGTGCCAGCACCCTACGCGGTGGGAGTAATGAGCAGTTCTTC
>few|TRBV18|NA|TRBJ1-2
CASSPGSQGNYGYTF
TGTGCCAGCTCACCAGGGTCACAGGGAAACTATGGCTACACCTTC
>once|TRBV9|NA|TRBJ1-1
CASSVADIQGNTEAFF
TGTGCCAGCAGCGTAGCAGACATCCAAGGGAACACTGAAGCTTTCTTT
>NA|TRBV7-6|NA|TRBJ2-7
CASSLDYRNEQYF
TGTGCCAGCAGCTTAGATTACAGGAACGAGCAGTACTTC
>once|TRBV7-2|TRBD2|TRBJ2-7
CASSSQREGTQQYF
TGTGCCAGCAGCTCTCAACGGGAGGGGACCCAGCAGTACTTC
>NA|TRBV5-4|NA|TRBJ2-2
CASSLEFDTGELFF
TGTGCCAGCAGCTTGGAATTCGACACCGGGGAGCTGTTTTTT
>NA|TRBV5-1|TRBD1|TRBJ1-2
CASSLGTGAEGYTF
TGCGCCAGCAGCTTGGGCACAGGGGCGGAGGGCTACACCTTC
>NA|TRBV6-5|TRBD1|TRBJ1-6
CASSGQGYNSPLHF
TGTGCCAGCAGCGGACAGGGCTATAATTCACCCCTCCACTTT
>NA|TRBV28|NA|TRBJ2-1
CASSLSSWGGEQFF
TGTGCCAGCAGTTTATCTTCCTGGGGAGGAGAGCAGTTCTTC
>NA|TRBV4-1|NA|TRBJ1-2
CASSQEYLGGYTF
TGCGCCAGCAGCCAAGAGTATCTGGGAGGCTACACCTTC
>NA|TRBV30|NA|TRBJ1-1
CAWSRRGTEAFF
TGTGCCTGGAGTCGGAGGGGCACTGAAGCTTTCTTT
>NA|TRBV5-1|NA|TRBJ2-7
CASSFGGDDEQYF
TGCGCCAGCAGCTTCGGAGGGGACGACGAGCAGTACTTC
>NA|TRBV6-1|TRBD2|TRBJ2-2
CASSGLAGVNTGELFF
TGTGCCAGCAGTGGACTAGCGGGAGTGAACACCGGGGAGCTGTTTTTT
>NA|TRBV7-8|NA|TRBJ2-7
CASSPRDPGEQYF
TGTGCCAGCAGCCCCCGGGACCCCGGAGAGCAGTACTTC
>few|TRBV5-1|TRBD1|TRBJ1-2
CASSLEGASYTF
TGCGCCAGCAGCTTGGAGGGGGCTAGCTACACCTTC
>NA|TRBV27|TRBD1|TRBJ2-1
CASETGSNEQFF
TGTGCCAGCGAGACAGGGAGCAATGAGCAGTTCTTC
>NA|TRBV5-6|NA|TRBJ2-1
CASSFRPAYSYNEQFF
TGTGCCAGCAGCTTCCGGCCAGCTTATTCCTACAATGAGCAGTTCTTC
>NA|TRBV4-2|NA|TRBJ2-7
CASSQFPAEQYF
TGTGCCAGCAGCCAATTTCCAGCCGAGCAGTACTTC
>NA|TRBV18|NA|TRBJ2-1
CASSPAQGGEQFF
TGTGCCAGCTCACCAGCTCAAGGGGGTGAGCAGTTCTTC
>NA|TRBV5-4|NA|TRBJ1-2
CASSFGPGNYGYTF
TGTGCCAGCAGCTTCGGTCCAGGGAACTATGGCTACACCTTC
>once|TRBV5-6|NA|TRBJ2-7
CASSPRASYEQYF
TGTGCCAGCAGCCCTAGGGCTTCCTACGAGCAGTACTTC
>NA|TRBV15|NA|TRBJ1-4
CATSSVPQVNHEKLFF
TGTGCCACCAGCAGCGTGCCACAGGTAAACCATGAAAAACTGTTTTTT
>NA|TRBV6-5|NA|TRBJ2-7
CASSLGRNSEQYF
TGTGCCAGCAGTCTCGGGCGGAACTCGGAGCAGTACTTC
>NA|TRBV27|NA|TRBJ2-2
CASSLSTSGAGELFF
TGTGCCAGCAGTTTATCGACTAGTGGGGCCGGGGAGCTGTTTTTT
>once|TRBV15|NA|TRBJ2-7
CATSREGGGRRYEQYF
TGTGCCACCAGCAGAGAGGGTGGAGGGAGGCGCTACGAGCAGTACTTC
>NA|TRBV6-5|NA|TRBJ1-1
CASKRDLSSNEAFF
TGTGCCAGCAAGAGGGACCTATCGTCAAATGAAGCTTTCTTT
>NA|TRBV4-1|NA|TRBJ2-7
CASSQEKRRGTYEQYF
TGCGCCAGCAGCCAAGAGAAACGGAGGGGGACCTACGAGCAGTACTTC
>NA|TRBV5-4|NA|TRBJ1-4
CASTYGGHRGAREKLFF
TGTGCCAGCACCTATGGGGGGCATCGTGGCGCGCGTGAAAAACTGTTTTTT
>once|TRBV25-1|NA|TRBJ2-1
CASSDAAGPYNEQFF
TGTGCCAGCAGTGACGCGGCAGGGCCCTACAATGAGCAGTTCTTC
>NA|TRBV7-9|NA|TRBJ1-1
CASSLLDLNTEAFF
TGTGCCAGCAGCCTACTGGACCTAAACACTGAAGCTTTCTTT
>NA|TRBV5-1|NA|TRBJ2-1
CASSFAQGSEQFF
TGCGCCAGCAGCTTCGCCCAGGGTAGTGAGCAGTTCTTC
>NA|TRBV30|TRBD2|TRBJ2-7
CACGPGGFLYEQYF
TGTGCCTGTGGGCCCGGGGGGTTTCTCTACGAGCAGTACTTC
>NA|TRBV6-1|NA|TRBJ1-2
CASSAGTTGGTGYTF
TGTGCCAGCAGTGCGGGAACGACGGGTGGAACTGGCTACACCTTC
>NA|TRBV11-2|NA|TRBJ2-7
CASSQGGAGGYEQYF
TGTGCCAGCAGCCAGGGGGGCGCAGGGGGCTACGAGCAGTACTTC